The clone carrying this TCR beta chain was recorded a few times. The antigen is undetermined. The second PCR ran about 6 to 11 cycles with a sample-barcoded 5' primer and J-beta primers. TCRdb itself ran the 5' RACE reads through MiXCR, one entry per CDR3 protein. The table has some 760,000 distinct CDR3 sequences, approximately 25% seen once. The CDR3 consists of 15 residues. The J segment lost 1 base and the V segment lost 5 bases, leaving 1 base of the junction unmatched. In germline, CDR1 is LNHNV, CDR2 YYDKDF (reference sequence). The sample comes from a study of blood T cells in healthy people across ages. Study outcomes and limitations: More naive CD4+ cells and higher diversity were found in long-lived than in aged donors.

The sample was also reused in another study, on T cells of mothers and their children. That study adds: Samples came from three healthy Caucasian mothers and their six children.

The V gene is TRBV15, the J gene TRBJ2-4; 11 nucleotides agree with TRBD1. The clonotype comes from a boy aged 5-17 years in good health. The sample consisted of blood. The CDR3 reads CATSGQGAAKNIQYF. In DNA, the CDR3 is TGTGCCACCAGCGGACAGGGGGCGGCCAAAAACATTCAGTACTTC.